This T cell receptor (beta chain) emerged from a study of cytomegalovirus exposure and HLA in healthy donors. Study results and limitations: TCR sequences were mostly rare, though some public TCRs occurred in many donors. On later analysis, the bulk of CMV-associated TCR beta chains appeared to be HLA-restricted. About 180 TCR beta chains were listed as cytomegalovirus-associated. It was assumed in the presence/absence analyses that sequencing depth was roughly uniform across donors.

CDR1 is SGHNT, CDR2 YYREEE, per germline (reference sequence). J was trimmed by 4 bases and V by 3 bases; bases with no gene match: 4. CDR3 size: 15 residues. Vbeta (60) and Jbeta (13) primers were used in the PCR. The protocol was immunoSEQ multiplex PCR, while the TCRdb copy is restricted to in-frame clones and leaves out a portion. The table has approximately 89,000 clones, about 80% seen once. This clone was counted between two and nine times. The antigen remains unidentified. Other DNA sequences in this sample translate to the same CDR3. The genes are TRBV5-4 and TRBJ2-2, with 9 bases aligning to TRBD1. This sequence was found in a man aged 30 to 39 in good health and CMV-seropositive. The sequencing sample was made of PBMCs. In DNA, the CDR3 is TGTGCCAGCAGCTCGGGACAGGGAATCACCGGGGAGCTGTTTTTT. Its translation is CASSSGQGITGELFF.